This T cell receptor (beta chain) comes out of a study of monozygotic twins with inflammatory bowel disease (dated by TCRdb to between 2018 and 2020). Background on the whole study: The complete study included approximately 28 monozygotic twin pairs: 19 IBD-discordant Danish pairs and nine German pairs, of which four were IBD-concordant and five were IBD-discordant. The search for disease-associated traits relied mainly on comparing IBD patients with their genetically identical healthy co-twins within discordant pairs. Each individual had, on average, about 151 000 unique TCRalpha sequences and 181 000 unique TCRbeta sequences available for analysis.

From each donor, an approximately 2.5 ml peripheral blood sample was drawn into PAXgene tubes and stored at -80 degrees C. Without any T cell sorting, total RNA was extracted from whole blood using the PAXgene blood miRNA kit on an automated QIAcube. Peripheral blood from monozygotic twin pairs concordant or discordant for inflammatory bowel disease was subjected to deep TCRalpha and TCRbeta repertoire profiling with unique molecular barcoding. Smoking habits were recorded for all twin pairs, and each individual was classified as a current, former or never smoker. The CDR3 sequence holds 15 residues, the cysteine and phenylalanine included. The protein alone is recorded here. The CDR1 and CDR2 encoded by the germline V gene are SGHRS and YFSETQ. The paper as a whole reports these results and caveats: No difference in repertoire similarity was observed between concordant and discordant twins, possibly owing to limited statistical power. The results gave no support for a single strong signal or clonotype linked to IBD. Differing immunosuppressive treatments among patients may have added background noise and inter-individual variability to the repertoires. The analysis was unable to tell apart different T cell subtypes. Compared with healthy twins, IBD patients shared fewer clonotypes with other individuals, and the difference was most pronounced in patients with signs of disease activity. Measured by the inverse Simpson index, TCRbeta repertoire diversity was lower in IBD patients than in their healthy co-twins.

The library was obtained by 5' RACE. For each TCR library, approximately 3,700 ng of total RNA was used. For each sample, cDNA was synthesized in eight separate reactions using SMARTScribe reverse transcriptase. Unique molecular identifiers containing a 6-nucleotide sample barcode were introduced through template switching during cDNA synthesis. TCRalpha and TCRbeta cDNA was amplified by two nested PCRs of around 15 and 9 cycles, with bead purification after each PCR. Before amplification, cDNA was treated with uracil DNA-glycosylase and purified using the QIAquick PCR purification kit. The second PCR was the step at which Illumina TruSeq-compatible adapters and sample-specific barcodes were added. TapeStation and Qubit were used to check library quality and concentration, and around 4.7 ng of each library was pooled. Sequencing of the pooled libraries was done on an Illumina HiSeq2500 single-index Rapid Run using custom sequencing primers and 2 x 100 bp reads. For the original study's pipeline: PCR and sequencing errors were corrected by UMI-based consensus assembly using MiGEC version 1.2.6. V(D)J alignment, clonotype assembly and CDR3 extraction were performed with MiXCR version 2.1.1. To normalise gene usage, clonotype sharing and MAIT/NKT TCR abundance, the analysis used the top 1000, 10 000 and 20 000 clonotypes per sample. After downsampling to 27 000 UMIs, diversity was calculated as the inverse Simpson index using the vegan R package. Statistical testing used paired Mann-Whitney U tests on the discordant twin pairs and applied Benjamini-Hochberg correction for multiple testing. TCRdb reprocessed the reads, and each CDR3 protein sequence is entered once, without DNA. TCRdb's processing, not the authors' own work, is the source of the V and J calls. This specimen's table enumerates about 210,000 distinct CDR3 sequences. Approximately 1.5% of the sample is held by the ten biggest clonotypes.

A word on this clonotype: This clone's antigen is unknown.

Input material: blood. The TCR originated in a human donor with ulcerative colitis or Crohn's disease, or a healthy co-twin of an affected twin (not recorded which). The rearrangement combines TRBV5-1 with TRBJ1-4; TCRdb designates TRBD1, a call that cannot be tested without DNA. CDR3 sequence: CASSLEDSRGEKLFF.